The 8 T cell receptor beta chains listed next were all sequenced from one sample in a study of blood T cell repertoires in COVID-19. Sequenced by immunoSEQ multiplex PCR; TCRdb stores in-frame clones only, minus some. The profile shows 130,000 or so clones, about four fifths of them singletons. The specimen sequenced was peripheral blood. These receptors were taken from a woman older than 75 with acute or convalescent COVID-19.

In this sample, this clone turned up once. The chain couples TRBV29-1 to TRBJ2-3; the D gene is possibly TRBD2 (5 bases). V lost 7 bases to trimming and J lost 6 bases, with 5 bases between them. Germline values: CDR1 SQVTM, CDR2 ANQGSEA. The CDR3 has 9 amino acids. The CDR3 sequence: CSGGDTQYF. CDR3 DNA: TGCAGCGGAGGGGATACGCAGTATTTT.

The chain uses TRBV6-2 or TRBV6-3 and TRBJ2-7, with 8 bases fitting TRBD2. This CDR3 is built from 15 residues. V gave up 5 bases and J gave up 2 bases; unmatched junction bases: 8. Germline V lookup: CDR1 MNHEY, CDR2 SVGEGT. The CDR3: CASSPAGANTYEQYF. Written as DNA, the CDR3 is TGTGCCAGCAGTCCAGCGGGGGCCAACACCTACGAGCAGTACTTC.

DNA for the CDR3: TGTGCCAGCAGCCAAGATGAAGGCGGCTCTGGAAACACCATATATTTT. Translating it yields CASSQDEGGSGNTIYF. This rearrangement joins TRBV3-1 (or the pseudogene TRBV3-2) to TRBJ1-3, with D unresolved. Germline V gives CDR1 LGHDT, CDR2 YNNKEL (reference sequence). CDR3 size: 16 residues. V lost 0 bases and J lost 0, with 9 bases in between.

This chain joins TRBV6-5 and TRBJ2-3; D possibly corresponds to TRBD2 (6 bases). CDR1 is MNHEY and CDR2 is SVGAGI in the germline V gene. V shed 7 bases and J shed 6 bases, with 17 bases lying between them. This CDR3 has 14 amino acids. CDR3 region: CASNTQGGGDTQYF. The CDR3 nucleotides are TGTGCCAGCAACACCCAGGGTGGGGGGGATACGCAGTATTTT.

This chain joins TRBV30 and TRBJ2-1, with 8 bases fitting TRBD2. V shed 2 bases, J shed 9 bases, and the junction held 9 bases outside the gene matches. The germline gives CDR1 GTSNPN, CDR2 SVGIG (reference sequence). The CDR3 runs 14 residues. The CDR3 protein is CAWSKTGGPGEQFF. As DNA, the CDR3 is TGTGCCTGGAGTAAAACGGGAGGGCCCGGTGAGCAGTTCTTC.

The J gene is TRBJ2-7, the V gene TRBV5-1, with D possibly being TRBD1 (5 bases). V was clipped by 5 bases and J by 5 bases, with 17 bases between them. The CDR3 runs 14 residues. Germline loops: CDR1 SGHRS, CDR2 YFSETQ. The CDR3 here is CASSRLSIRDEQYF. The CDR3 coding sequence is TGCGCCAGCAGTAGATTATCGATCAGGGACGAGCAGTACTTC.

This chain uses TRBV5-4 with TRBJ1-1; TRBD1 is a possible D gene (5 bases). This CDR3 spans 13 amino acids. Germline CDR1 and CDR2: SGHNT and YYREEE (reference sequence). V was trimmed by 3 bases and J by 7 bases, leaving 13 bases between them. Here the CDR3 reads CASSSSQGREAFF. CDR3 DNA: TGTGCCAGCAGCTCCTCCCAGGGCCGTGAAGCTTTCTTT.

The rearrangement links TRBV3-1 (or the pseudogene TRBV3-2) to TRBJ1-5; D might be TRBD1 (5 bases). The V end lost 3 bases, the J end lost 6 bases, and 12 bases lay between the germline ends. CDR3 length: 14 amino acids. Per germline, CDR1 LGHDT and CDR2 YNNKEL (reference sequence). The CDR3 DNA sequence: TGTGCCAGCAGCCAGACAGACGGCAGTCAGCCCCAGCATTTT. This translates into CASSQTDGSQPQHF.